This TCR beta chain was found in a study of identical twins (dated by TCRdb to about 2016). The study in broad terms: The study deep-sequenced TCR alpha and beta repertoires from monozygotic twins, unrelated adults of various ages and cord blood to test whether fetal clonotypes persist. To rule out contamination, replicate twin experiments were performed at different times with different library preparation protocols. Summary of the overall study and its limitations: Zero-insertion analyses could be partly confounded by invariant T cells such as MAIT and iNKT, though diverse VJ usage argued against such confounding for most clonotypes. Out-of-frame TCR alpha sharing in monozygotic twins was systematically underestimated by recombination models, whereas sharing between unrelated individuals was in agreement with the recombination models. Compared with coincidental sharing between unrelated individuals, an excess of low generation-probability sequences was observed among out-of-frame TCR alpha sequences shared between twins. Excess twin sharing in beta out-of-frame sequences was weaker because fewer shared sequences lowered the signal-to-noise ratio. Because the same donors could not be followed over many years, the conclusions depended on cross-sectional statistical analysis. Fewer insertions were carried by abundant cord blood beta clonotypes, a similar but weaker trend appeared in young adult naive repertoires, and no such trend appeared in memory repertoires.

The method was 5' RACE. Sequenced on an Illumina HiSeq 2000. A universal primer binding site was added through template switching, and the final cDNA carried a unique molecular identifier so that TCR cDNA molecules could be counted accurately. Specific primers in the conserved constant-segment region were used to synthesize first-strand cDNA for TCR alpha and beta chains. To control for contamination, every cDNA library was double barcoded, receiving both a SMART-Mk sample barcode and Illumina barcodes. TruSeq adapter sequences, together with Illumina sample barcodes, were added in two successive PCR steps. The Illumina HiSeq platform was used with custom primers to sequence TCR alpha and beta cDNA libraries. Under the source paper's analysis protocol: MiGEC processed the raw reads to extract unique molecular identifiers, while MiXCR was used to determine the CDR3 positions. Recombination models were inferred per individual with the repgenHMM and IGoR tools using an EM algorithm. Shared clonotype analysis was performed with the tcR package in R, normalizing sharing by the product of cloneset sizes. To study raw recombination without the effects of thymic and clonal selection, out-of-frame nonproductive sequences were analyzed. TCRdb handled the public reads itself, with Q25 trimming in fastp and clone calling in MiXCR, and kept productive beta chains. Entries that share a CDR3 protein sequence are merged under the most common genes and DNA. The V and J calls reflect TCRdb's pipeline rather than the authors' work. Across this sample there are under 300,000 distinct CDR3 sequences, with roughly 13% seen only once. The top ten clones comprise around 9% of the sample.

CDR1 and CDR2, per the germline V gene, are SGDLS and YYNGEE. The CDR3 starts with the cysteine, ends with the phenylalanine, and has 14 residues. Of the read, only the CDR3 DNA is kept; its 42 bases are in frame from base 1. V is trimmed back by 3 bases and J by 6 bases, and the junction contains 6 bases that no gene match accounts for. Only healthy Caucasian donors were included. Miltenyi CD45RO+ enrichment and human naive T-cell isolation kits were used to isolate memory (CD45RO+) and naive T cells from PBMC. Worth noting for this clonotype: There is no known antigen for this receptor. No per-base quality is available; no much larger clone lies one base away.

This clonotype was sampled from a woman younger than 35 in good health. Sequenced material: memory (CD45RO+) T cells sorted from blood. The meaning of the sample's cell subset or site label: CD45RO+ enriched T cells. Recombination connected TRBV9 to TRBJ2-3, with 8 middle bases fitting TRBD1. The CDR3 protein is CASSALTGVDTQYF. Read as DNA, the sequence is TGTGCCAGCAGCGCTTTGACAGGGGTGGATACGCAGTATTTT. The CDR3 plus the reference TRBV9 and TRBJ2-3 genes for the other parts give the full variable domain: DSGVTQTPKHLITATGQRVTLRCSPRSGDLSVYWYQQSLDQGLQFLIQYYNGEERAKGNILERFSAQQFPDLHSELNLSSLELGDSALYFCASSALTGVDTQYFGPGTRLTVL.